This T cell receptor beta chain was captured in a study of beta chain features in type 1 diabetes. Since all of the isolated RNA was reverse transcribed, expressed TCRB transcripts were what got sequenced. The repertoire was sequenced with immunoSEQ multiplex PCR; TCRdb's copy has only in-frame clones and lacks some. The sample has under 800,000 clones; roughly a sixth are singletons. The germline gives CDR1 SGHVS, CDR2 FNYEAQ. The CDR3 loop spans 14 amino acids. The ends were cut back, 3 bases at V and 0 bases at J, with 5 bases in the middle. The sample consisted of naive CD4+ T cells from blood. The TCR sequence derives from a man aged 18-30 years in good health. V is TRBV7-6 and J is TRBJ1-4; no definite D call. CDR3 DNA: TGTGCCAGCAGCTTCCGAACAACTAATGAAAAACTGTTTTTT. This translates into CASSFRTTNEKLFF.